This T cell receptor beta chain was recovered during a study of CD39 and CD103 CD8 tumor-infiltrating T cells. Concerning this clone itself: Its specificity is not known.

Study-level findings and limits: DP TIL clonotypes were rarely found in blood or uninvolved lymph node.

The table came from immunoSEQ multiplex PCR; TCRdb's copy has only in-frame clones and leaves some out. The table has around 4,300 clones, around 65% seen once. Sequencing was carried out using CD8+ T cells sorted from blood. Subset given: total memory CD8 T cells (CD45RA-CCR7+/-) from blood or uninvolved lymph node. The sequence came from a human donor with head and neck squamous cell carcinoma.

CDR3: CASSPARRQKETQYF. In nucleotides, the CDR3 is TGTGCCAGCAGTCCCGCCCGCAGACAAAAAGAGACCCAGTACTTC. This sequence joins TRBV28 and TRBJ2-5; D uncertain. Per the germline V gene, CDR1 is MDHEN and CDR2 is SYDVKM. The CDR3 totals 15 residues. Trimming took 5 bases from V and 3 from J, leaving 16 bases between them.